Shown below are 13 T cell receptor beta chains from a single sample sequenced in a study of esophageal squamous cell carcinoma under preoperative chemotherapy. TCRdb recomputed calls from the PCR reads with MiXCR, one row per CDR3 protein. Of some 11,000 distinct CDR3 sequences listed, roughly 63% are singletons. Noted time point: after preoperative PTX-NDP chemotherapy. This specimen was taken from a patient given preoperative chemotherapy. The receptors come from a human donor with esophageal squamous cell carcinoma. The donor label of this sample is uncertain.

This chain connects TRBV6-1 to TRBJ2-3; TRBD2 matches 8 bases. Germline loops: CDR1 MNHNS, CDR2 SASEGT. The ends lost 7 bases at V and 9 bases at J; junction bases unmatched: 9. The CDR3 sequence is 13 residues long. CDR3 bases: TGTGCCAGCATGGCGGGAGGTGACGACACGCAGTATTTT. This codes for CASMAGGDDTQYF.

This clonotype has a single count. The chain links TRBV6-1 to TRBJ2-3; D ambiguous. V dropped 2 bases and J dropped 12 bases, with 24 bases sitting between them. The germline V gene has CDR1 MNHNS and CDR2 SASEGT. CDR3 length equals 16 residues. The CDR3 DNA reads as TGTGCCAGCAGTGAATTTTGGCGAAGCTACAAAGACACTCAGTATTTT. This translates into CASSEFWRSYKDTQYF.

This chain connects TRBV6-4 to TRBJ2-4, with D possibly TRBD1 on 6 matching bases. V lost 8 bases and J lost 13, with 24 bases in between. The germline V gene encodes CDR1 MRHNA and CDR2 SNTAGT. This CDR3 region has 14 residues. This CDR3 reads CASWGLWAKNTQYF. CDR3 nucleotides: TGTGCCAGCTGGGGGCTGTGGGCCAAAAACACGCAGTACTTC.

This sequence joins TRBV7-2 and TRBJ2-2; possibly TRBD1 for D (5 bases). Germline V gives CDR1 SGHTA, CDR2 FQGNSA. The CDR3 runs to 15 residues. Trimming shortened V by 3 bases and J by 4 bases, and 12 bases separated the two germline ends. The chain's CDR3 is CASSLTIGATGELFF. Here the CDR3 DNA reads TGTGCCAGCAGCTTGACCATAGGGGCCACCGGGGAGCTGTTTTTT.

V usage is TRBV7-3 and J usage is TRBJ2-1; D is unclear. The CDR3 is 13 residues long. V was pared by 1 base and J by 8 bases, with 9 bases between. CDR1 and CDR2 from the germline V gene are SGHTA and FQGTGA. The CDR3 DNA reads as TGTGCCAGCAGCTTAATCGCTAGTGATGAGCAGTTCTTC. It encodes CASSLIASDEQFF.

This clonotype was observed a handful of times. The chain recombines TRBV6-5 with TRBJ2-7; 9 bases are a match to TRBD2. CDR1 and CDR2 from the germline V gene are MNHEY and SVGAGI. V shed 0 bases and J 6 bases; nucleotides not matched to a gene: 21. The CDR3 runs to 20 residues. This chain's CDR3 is CASSYSVSGSSWIEAGEQYF. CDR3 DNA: TGTGCCAGCAGTTACTCTGTTAGCGGGAGTTCTTGGATCGAAGCTGGCGAGCAGTACTTC.

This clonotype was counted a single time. Written as DNA, the CDR3 is TGTGCCAGCAGGGACGGATGGAACACTGAAGCTTTCTTT. Its translation is CASRDGWNTEAFF. This chain links TRBV6-1 with TRBJ1-1; D gene unclear. The CDR3 is made up of 13 amino acids. Between the trimmed V and J ends, which lost 6 bases and 1 base, there was a span of 9 bases. Germline CDR1 and CDR2: MNHNS and SASEGT.

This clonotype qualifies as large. The CDR3 loop is CASSEGLAGGGQETQYF. CDR3 DNA sequence: TGTGCCAGCAGTGAGGGACTAGCGGGAGGGGGGCAAGAGACCCAGTACTTC. The chain combines TRBV6-1 with TRBJ2-5; TRBD2 matches at 16 bases. This CDR3 spans 17 amino acids. V dropped 3 bases and J dropped 2; count of bases not matched to a gene: 3. Per the germline V gene, CDR1 is MNHNS and CDR2 is SASEGT.

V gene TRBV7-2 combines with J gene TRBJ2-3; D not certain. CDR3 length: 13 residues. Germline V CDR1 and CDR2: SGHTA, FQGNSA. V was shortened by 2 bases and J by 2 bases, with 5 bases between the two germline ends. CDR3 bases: TGTGCCAGCAGCTTATGGTACACAGATACGCAGTATTTT. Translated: CASSLWYTDTQYF.

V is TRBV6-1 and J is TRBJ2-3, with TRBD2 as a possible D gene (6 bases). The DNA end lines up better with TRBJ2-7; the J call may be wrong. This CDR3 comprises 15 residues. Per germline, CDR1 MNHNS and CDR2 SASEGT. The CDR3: CASSAGRGAKNTQYF. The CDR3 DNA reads TGTGCCAGCAGCGCGGGGCGGGGAGCCAAAAATACGCAGTACTTC.

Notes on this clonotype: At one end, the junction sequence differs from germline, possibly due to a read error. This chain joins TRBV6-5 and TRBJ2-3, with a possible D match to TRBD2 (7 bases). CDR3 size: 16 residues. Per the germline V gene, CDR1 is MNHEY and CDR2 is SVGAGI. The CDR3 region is CASSYGGALGKNIQFF. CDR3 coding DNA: TGTGCCAGCAGTTACGGGGGGGCATTAGGTAAAAACATTCAGTTCTTT.

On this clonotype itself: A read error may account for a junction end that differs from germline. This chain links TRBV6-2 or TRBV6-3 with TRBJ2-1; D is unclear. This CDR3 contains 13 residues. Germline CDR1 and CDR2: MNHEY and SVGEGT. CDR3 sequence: CASNEVRSDAQYF. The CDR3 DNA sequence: TGTGCCAGCAATGAGGTGAGGTCCGATGCGCAGTACTTT.

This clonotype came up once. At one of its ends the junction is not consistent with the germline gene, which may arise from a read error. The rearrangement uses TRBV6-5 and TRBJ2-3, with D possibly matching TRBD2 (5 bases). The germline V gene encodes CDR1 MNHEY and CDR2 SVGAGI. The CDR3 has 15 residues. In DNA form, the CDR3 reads TGTGCCAGCAGTTTGGGAGTGGGAGACAAAAATACGCAGTATTTC. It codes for CASSLGVGDKNTQYF.